A single sample gave rise to the 17 T cell receptor beta chains below, sequenced in a study of cytomegalovirus exposure and HLA in healthy donors. The PCR was carried out with 60 Vbeta primers and 13 Jbeta primers. Only in-frame clones appear in the TCRdb table, and some are missing; sequencing was by immunoSEQ multiplex PCR. The sample records roughly 200,000 clones, 82% being singletons. The sequencing sample was made of PBMCs. Receptor source: a woman aged 40 to 55 in good health and CMV-seronegative.

The chain recombines TRBV28 with TRBJ1-1; D may be TRBD1 (5 bases). The CDR3 length is 14 residues. Trimming stripped 5 bases from V and 8 bases from J, with 18 bases between. The germline gives CDR1 MDHEN, CDR2 SYDVKM. As DNA, the CDR3 is TGTGCCAGCAGTCTACCCGAGACAGAAACCGAAGCTTTCTTT. It encodes CASSLPETETEAFF.

The genes are TRBV5-1 and TRBJ2-6; D possibly corresponds to TRBD2 (5 bases). Germline CDR1 reads SGHRS; CDR2 reads YFSETQ. V dropped 7 bases and J dropped 2 bases, with 10 bases sitting between them. This CDR3 region has 14 residues. The CDR3 loop reads CASSRGTGANVLTF. CDR3 bases: TGCGCCAGCTCGAGAGGGACTGGGGCCAACGTCCTGACTTTC.

V is TRBV6-6 and J is TRBJ2-7; tentatively, D is TRBD2 (6 bases). The V gene's germline CDR1 is MNHNY and CDR2 SVGAGI (reference sequence). Trimming cost V 5 bases and J 7 bases, with 21 bases left between them. This CDR3 has 15 residues. The CDR3 here is CASSHPGLEAREQYF. Written as DNA, the CDR3 is TGTGCCAGCAGTCATCCGGGACTGGAGGCTAGGGAGCAGTACTTC.

V and J are TRBV6-5 and TRBJ1-5, with D possibly matching TRBD1 (5 bases). Germline values: CDR1 MNHEY, CDR2 SVGAGI. V lost 6 bases and J 5 bases, leaving 17 bases between the germline ends. This CDR3 has 15 residues. The CDR3 DNA follows: TGTGCCAGCAGCCCAACCCAAAGGGGTTATCAGCCCCAGCATTTT. Its translation is CASSPTQRGYQPQHF.

This clone was seen only once. The chain recombines TRBV4-1 with TRBJ2-1, with D maybe TRBD2 (6 bases). V shed 1 base and J shed 7 bases, with 17 bases lying between them. The V gene's germline CDR1 is MGHRA and CDR2 YSYEKL. The CDR3 length is 16 residues. CDR3 DNA: TGCGCCAGCAGCCAAGCGACTAGTTATAGTCGGAATGAGCAGTTCTTC. Translating it yields CASSQATSYSRNEQFF.

V usage is TRBV18 and J usage is TRBJ2-7; D may be TRBD2 (5 bases). The CDR3 contains 16 residues. CDR1 is KGHSH, CDR2 LQKENI, per germline. V was shortened by 2 bases and J by 1 base, with 15 bases between the two germline ends. CDR3 nucleotide sequence: TGTGCCAGCTCACCAATGGTGGGTAGCGAGTCCTACGAGCAGTACTTC. Its protein product is CASSPMVGSESYEQYF.

The genes are TRBV6-1 and TRBJ2-7, with 7 bases lining up with TRBD2. Germline trimming cut 2 bases from V and 0 bases from J; bases unmatched to any gene: 7. This CDR3 contains 16 residues. From germline, CDR1 is MNHNS and CDR2 SASEGT. CDR3 residues: CASSERERGYSYEQYF. In DNA form, the CDR3 reads TGTGCCAGCAGTGAAAGGGAGCGGGGATACTCCTACGAGCAGTACTTC.

This sequence joins TRBV2 and TRBJ1-5; D ambiguous. Trimming pared 4 bases from V and 3 bases from J, leaving 10 bases between. CDR1 is SNHLY and CDR2 is FYNNEI in the germline V gene. The length of the CDR3 is 14 residues. DNA for the CDR3: TGTGCCAGCAGTGGGCGGAGGATCAATCAGCCCCAGCATTTT. Its protein product is CASSGRRINQPQHF.

The rearrangement joins TRBV25-1 to TRBJ1-1; tentative D call: TRBD1 (6 bases). Germline loops: CDR1 MGHDK, CDR2 SYGVNS. The CDR3 spans 16 residues. V lost 4 bases, J lost 0 bases, and 15 bases lay in between. The CDR3 DNA reads as TGTGCCAGCAGTGGTCTAACAGGGCCTTTGAACACTGAAGCTTTCTTT. Translating gives CASSGLTGPLNTEAFF. The complete variable domain, with remaining parts taken from reference TRBV25-1 and TRBJ1-1, reads EADIYQTPRYLVIGTGKKITLECSQTMGHDKMYWYQQDPGMELHLIHYSYGVNSTEKGDLSSESTVSRIRTEHFPLTLESARPSHTSQYLCASSGLTGPLNTEAFFGQGTRLTVV.

The DNA for the CDR3 is TGTGCCTGGGAGGGACAGAGGAGCACTGAAGCTTTCTTT. Protein sequence: CAWEGQRSTEAFF. The chain recombines TRBV30 with TRBJ1-1; 7 bases are a match to TRBD1. Germline loops: CDR1 GTSNPN, CDR2 SVGIG (reference sequence). The J segment lost 4 bases and the V segment lost 5 bases, leaving 7 bases of the junction unmatched. This CDR3 contains 13 residues.

This clone has a handful of counts. The chain employs TRBV5-1 and TRBJ2-1; 7 bases agree with TRBD2. J was trimmed by 4 bases and V by 5 bases; bases with no gene match: 6. The CDR3 loop spans 14 amino acids. Germline V lookup: CDR1 SGHRS, CDR2 YFSETQ. CDR3 nucleotides: TGCGCCAGCAGTGAGCGGGGAGGGTACAATGAGCAGTTCTTC. Translated: CASSERGGYNEQFF. The full variable domain, in which reference TRBV5-1 and TRBJ2-1 provide the parts outside the CDR3, is KAGVTQTPRYLIKTRGQQVTLSCSPISGHRSVSWYQQTPGQGLQFLFEYFSETQRNKGNFPGRFSGRQFSNSRSEMNVSTLELGDSALYLCASSERGGYNEQFFGPGTRLTVL.

The chain is built from TRBV7-6 and TRBJ2-1; TRBD1 agrees at 7 bases. V lost 5 bases and J lost 4; bases outside the gene matches: 5. Germline V gives CDR1 SGHVS, CDR2 FNYEAQ. This CDR3 has 14 residues. This CDR3 reads CASSLGQNYNEQFF. In DNA, the CDR3 is TGTGCCAGCAGCCTGGGACAGAATTACAATGAGCAGTTCTTC. Full variable domain (missing parts from reference TRBV7-6 and TRBJ2-1): GAGVSQSPRYKVTKRGQDVALRCDPISGHVSLYWYRQALGQGPEFLTYFNYEAQQDKSGLPNDRFSAERPEGSISTLTIQRTEQRDSAMYRCASSLGQNYNEQFFGPGTRLTVL.

The chain joins TRBV29-1 to TRBJ2-3, with 8 bases matching TRBD2. The CDR3 extends over 14 amino acids. In germline, CDR1 is SQVTM, CDR2 ANQGSEA. The V and J ends lost 5 bases and 0 bases, in that order; junction bases with no gene match: 4. The chain's CDR3 is CSVHTSGSTDTQYF. CDR3 in DNA: TGCAGCGTTCACACTAGCGGCAGCACAGATACGCAGTATTTT.

This chain uses TRBV2 with TRBJ2-7; a possible D gene is TRBD2 (5 bases). V was clipped by 3 bases and J by 4 bases, with 13 bases between them. Germline CDR1 SNHLY, CDR2 FYNNEI. This CDR3 spans 14 amino acids. In nucleotides, the CDR3 is TGTGCCAGCAGTGAGCGGGTGGGAATTTACGAGCAGTACTTC. It translates to CASSERVGIYEQYF.

This chain connects TRBV5-4 to TRBJ2-1, with 10 positions matching TRBD2. With V trimmed by 1 base and J by 6 bases, 7 bases remained unmatched. CDR1 SGHNT and CDR2 YYREEE come from the germline V gene (reference sequence). The CDR3 has 16 residues. This CDR3 reads CASSLYRLAGANEQFF. Written as DNA, the CDR3 is TGTGCCAGCAGCTTGTATCGCCTAGCGGGAGCCAATGAGCAGTTCTTC.

This chain connects TRBV6-1 to TRBJ1-3, with 7 bases identical to TRBD1. The V gene's germline CDR1 is MNHNS and CDR2 SASEGT. Losses at the gene ends were 4 bases for V and 2 bases for J; bases not matched to a gene: 11. This CDR3 spans 17 amino acids. The DNA for the CDR3 is TGTGCCAGCAGTGTAATTTATCCCGGGACAGCTGGAAACACCATATATTTT. Its protein product is CASSVIYPGTAGNTIYF.

CDR3 bases: TGTGCCAGCAGTCCGACAGGGTACCAGCCCCAGCATTTT. Translation: CASSPTGYQPQHF. The chain employs TRBV28 and TRBJ1-5; 7 positions match TRBD1. After removal of 5 bases from V and 7 bases from J, the junction contained 5 bases not matched to a gene. CDR3 size: 13 residues. Germline V gene data show CDR1 as MDHEN and CDR2 as SYDVKM.